The text below deals with one T cell receptor (beta chain). The clone's antigen remains unknown. No quality values exist for individual bases; no much larger clone is one base distant. CDR3 length: 15 amino acids, cysteine to phenylalanine. The CDR3 DNA has 45 bases and is translated from base 1. Germline trimming: 5 bases from V, 3 bases from J; junction bases outside gene matches: 6. From a lookup of the germline V gene (reference sequence), CDR1 and CDR2 are SEHNR and FQNEAQ. This specimen belongs to a study of early T cells in non-severe SARS-CoV-2 infection (dated by TCRdb to the early 2020s). Broadly, across the study: TCR sequencing used bulk RNA from unsorted whole blood, so alpha and beta chains could not be paired.

The library was made by 5' RACE. Sequencer: NextSeq 500. To correct for sequencing error and PCR bias, the TCR library protocol tagged individual cDNA molecules with unique molecular identifiers. Sequencing covered both TCR alpha and beta chains, and within each sample the abundances of alpha and beta sequences were tightly co-correlated. Per the original workflow: Decombinator V4 was used to perform V gene, J gene and CDR3 annotation of TCR sequences. Expanded TCRs were defined as changing significantly between any two time points under a Poisson model with p below 0.0001. TCR abundances were normalised to the total number of TCRs sequenced in each sample and reported as counts per million. TRAV1-2 paired with TRAJ12, TRAJ20 or TRAJ33 defined MAIT TCRs, while TRAV10 paired with TRAJ18 defined iNKT TCRs. VDJdb, accessed 1 November 2021, was searched for CMV, EBV and SARS-CoV-2 annotated TCRs, excluding TCRs annotated for multiple antigens. The raw public reads went through TCRdb reprocessing: fastp at Q25, MiXCR clone calling, in-frame beta chains kept. Rows merge per CDR3 protein into single entries with the most common DNA and genes. Clone size and V and J calls follow TCRdb, not the original study. Counted in this sample were about 61,000 distinct CDR3 sequences; approximately 10% of them appeared once. Of the sample, under 2% is held by the ten largest clones.

General study outcomes and caveats: VDJdb matching was skewed toward anti-spike CD8 responses and likely underestimated virus-specific expansions, missing private and CD4 specificities.

Set within a cohort of healthcare workers in London, UK, this nested case-control study involved weekly PCR testing of nasopharyngeal swabs along with blood sampling. Healthcare workers were recruited between 23 and 31 March 2020, during the week of the UK lockdown, and were followed weekly for up to roughly 15 weeks. This receptor chain uses TRBV7-9 and TRBJ2-3; TRBD2 matches 9 bases in the middle. The sample comprised whole blood. This receptor was taken from an adult who was a healthcare worker with PCR-confirmed SARS-CoV-2 infection or an uninfected control (not recorded which). The encoded CDR3 is CASSHRAGGTDTQYF. The nucleotide sequence is TGTGCCAGCAGCCATCGAGCGGGGGGAACAGATACGCAGTATTTT.